These 4 T cell receptor beta chains share one sample of origin, sequenced in a study of blood T cell repertoires in COVID-19. TCRdb keeps only in-frame clones here, not all; method: immunoSEQ multiplex PCR. This table has 60,000 or so clones, around 90% appearing once. The specimen was peripheral blood. The receptor set was obtained from a human donor in a cohort sampled during active COVID-19.

This clone was seen a handful of times. The chain employs TRBV6-6 and TRBJ2-6, with 8 bases aligning to TRBD1. Germline V lookup: CDR1 MNHNY, CDR2 SVGAGI (reference sequence). This CDR3 spans 18 amino acids. V gave up 6 bases and J gave up 1 base; unmatched junction bases: 11. CDR3 bases: TGTGCCAGCAGCCGAGTAGGACAGGGTTGGTCTGGGGCCAACGTCCTGACTTTC. Translated: CASSRVGQGWSGANVLTF.

The chain recombines TRBV11-2 with TRBJ2-7; 7 bases fit TRBD2. V gave up 7 bases and J gave up 1 base; unmatched junction bases: 10. The CDR3 consists of 15 residues. Germline V gives CDR1 SGHAT, CDR2 FQNNGV. CDR3 amino acids: CASTPLGGRSYEQYF. CDR3 DNA sequence: TGTGCCAGCACCCCCTTGGGCGGGAGATCCTACGAGCAGTACTTC.

The chain couples TRBV10-3 to TRBJ2-2, with 13 bases fitting TRBD2. Germline V gene data show CDR1 as ENHRY and CDR2 as SYGVKD. The CDR3 extends over 16 amino acids. Trimming took 7 bases from V and 4 from J; bases not matched to a gene: 6. This CDR3 reads CAITPGTSGITGELFF. CDR3 DNA: TGTGCCATCACCCCCGGGACTAGCGGGATCACCGGGGAGCTGTTTTTT.

V and J are TRBV7-8 and TRBJ2-1, with 11 bases that match TRBD1. The CDR3 loop spans 15 amino acids. CDR1 is SGHVS, CDR2 FQNEAQ, per germline. Germline trimming cut 3 bases from V and 7 bases from J; bases unmatched to any gene: 5. DNA of the CDR3: TGTGCCAGCAGCTTCCGGGGACAGGGGGGTAATGAGCAGTTCTTC. Translation gives CASSFRGQGGNEQFF.